This T cell receptor beta chain comes out of a study of blood T cell repertoires in COVID-19. The overall study: In Cohort 3, a recovered donor had either two negative PCRs, clearance, or symptom resolution.

CDR1 ENHRY and CDR2 SYGVKD come from the germline V gene. This CDR3 is built from 13 residues. V gave up 8 bases and J gave up 4 bases, with 14 bases separating them. This study enrolled people aged about 18 to 90 from around 26 US geographic areas. Clinical history as reported by participants underpinned cohort assignment. Generated by immunoSEQ multiplex PCR, the TCRdb table keeps only in-frame clones and is missing some. The data show roughly 200,000 clones, 70% to 90% seen once. The V and J genes are TRBV10-3 and TRBJ1-1; unclear D gene. The sample taken for sequencing was PBMCs or T cells enriched from blood (not recorded which). The clonotype was recovered from a woman between 40 and 50 years old in a cohort exposed to, infected with or recovered from COVID-19 (not recorded which). CDR3 sequence reads: CAICSALGTEAFF. CDR3 bases: TGTGCCATCTGCAGCGCTCTAGGCACTGAAGCTTTCTTT.